This TCR beta chain was sequenced in a study of response to subunit inactivated influenza vaccine. CDR1 LGHNA and CDR2 YNFKEQ come from the germline V gene. The CDR3 sequence is 17 residues long. V lost 1 base to trimming and J lost 5 bases, with 19 bases between them. Using its own MiXCR run on the RT-PCR reads, TCRdb lists one record per CDR3 protein. The sample has roughly 500,000 distinct CDR3 sequences; roughly 23% are singletons. The material sequenced was CD4+ T cells sorted from PBMCs, taken around 5 days after vaccination. This rearrangement joins TRBV4-2 to TRBJ2-3; weak D call: TRBD2 (6 bases). This receptor was identified in a man over 45 who received an inactivated influenza vaccine. The CDR3 nucleotides are TGTGCCAGCAGCCAAGGGGATAACCTCATCGGGGGAGATACGCAGTATTTT. Amino acid sequence: CASSQGDNLIGGDTQYF.